One sample yielded the 16 T cell receptor beta chains listed below, sequenced in a study of T-cell reconstitution after alpha-beta-depleted transplantation in children. A library of TCRbeta sequences, prepared with unique molecular identifiers, was generated. Via MiXCR, TCRdb re-called the PCR reads, giving one row per CDR3 protein. The sample lists about 360,000 distinct CDR3 sequences; about 14% were seen once. Sample: PBMCs, taken from the stem cell graft. These receptors were obtained from a human donor who donated a stem cell graft to a child with Fanconi anemia.

This clonotype showed up many times. The rearrangement joins TRBV7-2 to TRBJ2-5, with TRBD2 matching over 8 bases. Germline V gene lookup returns CDR1 SGHTA and CDR2 FQGNSA. This CDR3 is 13 amino acids long. Trimming took 1 base from V and 7 from J; bases not matched to a gene: 2. The CDR3 loop is CASSLGREGTQYF. CDR3 coding DNA: TGTGCCAGCAGCTTAGGTCGGGAGGGGACCCAGTACTTC.

A few counts support this clonotype. The V gene is TRBV20-1, the J gene TRBJ2-5, with 11 bases fitting TRBD2. With 6 bases clipped from V and 2 bases from J, the junction kept 2 bases outside the gene matches. From germline, CDR1 is DFQATT and CDR2 SNEGSKA (reference sequence). The CDR3 is 13 residues long. Here the CDR3 reads CSATSGVQETQYF. The CDR3 DNA follows: TGCAGTGCGACTAGCGGGGTGCAAGAGACCCAGTACTTC.

The rearrangement joins TRBV7-9 to TRBJ2-7; D is ambiguous. This CDR3 comprises 14 residues. Germline-derived CDR1 and CDR2 are SEHNR and FQNEAQ (reference sequence). V shed 6 bases and J shed 7 bases, with 19 bases lying between them. CDR3 amino acids: CASSDLSKGVEQYF. DNA of the CDR3: TGTGCCAGCAGTGATTTGTCGAAGGGCGTGGAGCAGTACTTC.

The chain employs TRBV11-1 and TRBJ2-4; 8 bases are shared with TRBD1. V was clipped by 1 base and J by 0 bases; unmatched bases: 11. CDR1 SGHAT and CDR2 FQDESV come from the germline V gene (reference sequence). The CDR3 extends over 19 amino acids. Here the CDR3 DNA reads TGTGCCAGCAGCTTAGGACAGGGGACGATTTCTGCAGCCAAAAACATTCAGTACTTC. It codes for CASSLGQGTISAAKNIQYF.

The chain links TRBV20-1 to TRBJ2-3; 7 positions agree with TRBD1. With 2 bases clipped from V and 5 bases from J, the junction kept 10 bases outside the gene matches. The germline V gene encodes CDR1 DFQATT and CDR2 SNEGSKA (reference sequence). The CDR3 is 15 residues long. In nucleotides, the CDR3 is TGCAGTGCTAGAACCTCTCGACAGGGTTTAGATACGCAGTATTTT. Protein: CSARTSRQGLDTQYF.

This clonotype was picked up a small number of times. The chain recombines TRBV7-9 with TRBJ1-6; D perhaps matches TRBD1 (6 bases). Germline values: CDR1 SEHNR, CDR2 FQNEAQ (reference sequence). This CDR3 has 17 amino acids. V lost 4 bases, J lost 6 bases, and 19 bases lay in between. The CDR3 DNA reads as TGTGCCAGCAGCTCCGGCCTCGAACAGGGTCTTAATTCACCCCTCCACTTT. Its translation: CASSSGLEQGLNSPLHF.

This clonotype was detected only a few times. V usage is TRBV12-3 or TRBV12-4 and J usage is TRBJ2-3; perhaps TRBD2 as D (5 bases). Deletions cut 2 bases from V and 0 bases from J, with 15 bases between. There are 17 residues in the CDR3. DNA of the CDR3: TGTGCCAGCAGTTTACGGCTAACAGCGGCTAGCACAGATACGCAGTATTTT. Translation gives CASSLRLTAASTDTQYF.

The genes are TRBV20-1 and TRBJ2-5; possibly TRBD2 for D (5 bases). V was cut by 2 bases and J by 1 base, with 17 bases left in between. The CDR3 runs to 16 residues. Germline V lookup: CDR1 DFQATT, CDR2 SNEGSKA (reference sequence). The CDR3 sequence is CSARTESGLLQETQYF. CDR3 nucleotides: TGCAGTGCTAGAACGGAGAGCGGACTTCTCCAAGAGACCCAGTACTTC.

This clonotype occurred many times. The chain employs TRBV18 and TRBJ2-2, with D uncertain. Germline assignment: CDR1 KGHSH and CDR2 LQKENI. The V gene lost 3 bases and the J gene lost 2 bases, with 7 bases spanning the gap. This CDR3 contains 14 residues. The CDR3 here is CASSPLGNTGELFF. CDR3 nucleotide sequence: TGTGCCAGCTCACCCCTCGGAAACACCGGGGAGCTGTTTTTT.

This clonotype has only a few counts. The chain couples TRBV4-2 to TRBJ2-1; D unresolved. V lost 4 bases to trimming and J lost 0 bases, with 13 bases between them. Germline V CDR1 and CDR2: LGHNA, YNFKEQ. CDR3 length equals 16 residues. The CDR3 sequence: CASSPEPASSYNEQFF. The CDR3 DNA reads TGTGCCAGCAGCCCAGAACCAGCCAGCTCCTACAATGAGCAGTTCTTC.

The chain recombines TRBV4-3 with TRBJ2-7; the D is unclear. V lost 4 bases and J 5 bases, leaving 15 bases between the germline ends. Germline V lookup: CDR1 LGHNA, CDR2 YSLEER. This CDR3 is built from 14 residues. The CDR3 DNA reads as TGCGCCAGCAGCCTCTCGAACTGGGTCAACGAGCAGTACTTC. Amino acid sequence: CASSLSNWVNEQYF.

This clonotype has more than one count but fewer than ten. V gene TRBV10-3 combines with J gene TRBJ1-5, with no clear D. CDR1 and CDR2 from the germline V gene are ENHRY and SYGVKD. Trimming pared 4 bases from V and 4 bases from J, leaving 8 bases between. CDR3 length: 13 residues. The CDR3 here is CAISVELNQPQHF. The CDR3 DNA follows: TGTGCCATCAGTGTGGAGCTTAATCAGCCCCAGCATTTT.

This clonotype appeared a few times. This chain links TRBV7-6 with TRBJ2-3; D might be TRBD1 (6 bases). The length of the CDR3 is 16 residues. V lost 0 bases and J 2 bases, leaving 12 bases between the germline ends. In germline, CDR1 is SGHVS, CDR2 FNYEAQ. For the CDR3, the DNA is TGTGCCAGCAGCTTAGCTCTAGGGGGTAACACAGATACGCAGTATTTT. It yields the protein CASSLALGGNTDTQYF.

This clonotype appeared a few times. The chain combines TRBV7-2 with TRBJ2-6; TRBD1 is a possible D gene (5 bases). Per the germline V gene, CDR1 is SGHTA and CDR2 is FQGNSA. This CDR3 region has 16 residues. Trimming shortened V by 6 bases and J by 0 bases, and 12 bases separated the two germline ends. The CDR3 reads CASSFREHSGANVLTF. The CDR3 region has the DNA TGTGCCAGCAGTTTCAGGGAACACTCTGGGGCCAACGTCCTGACTTTC.

There are a few counts of this clonotype. This chain joins TRBV28 and TRBJ1-1; no reliable D call. The V end was cut by 6 bases, the J end by 8 bases, with 16 bases between. The germline V gene encodes CDR1 MDHEN and CDR2 SYDVKM. The CDR3 sequence is 13 residues long. The CDR3 spells CASSRRPQEEAFF. As DNA, the CDR3 is TGTGCCAGCAGCCGTAGGCCCCAGGAGGAAGCTTTCTTT.

This chain connects TRBV18 to TRBJ2-3, with D possibly called TRBD1 or TRBD2 (5 bases each). There are 14 residues in the CDR3. Per germline, CDR1 KGHSH and CDR2 LQKENI. V lost 3 bases, J lost 3 bases, and 10 bases lay in between. CDR3 amino acids: CASSPSWGTDTQYF. As DNA, the CDR3 is TGTGCCAGCTCACCCTCATGGGGGACAGATACGCAGTATTTT.